This T cell receptor beta chain was sequenced in a study of beta chain features in type 1 diabetes. Study-level results: Relative to healthy donors, patients appeared to have naive, central memory and Treg TCRB repertoires that were more similar.

It was one heparinised blood draw, averaging about 116 mL, that each donor gave. Sorting based on CD45RO/CCR7/CD25/CD127/CD95/CD27 separated CD4+ naive, central memory, regulatory and stem cell-like memory cells. Sorting gave populations that all exceeded 95% purity. This clone was picked up a small number of times. Its antigen is unidentified. Reverse transcribing all isolated RNA meant expressed TCRB transcripts were sequenced. Clones were sequenced by immunoSEQ multiplex PCR, and TCRdb holds only the in-frame ones, with some missing. The data contain under 400,000 clones, around an eighth of them singletons. From germline, CDR1 is SEHNR and CDR2 FQNEAQ (reference sequence). V lost 3 bases to trimming and J lost 3 bases, with 15 bases between them. CDR3 length: 17 amino acids.

The specimen was naive CD4+ T cells from blood. This TCR derives from a man aged 18 to 29 in good health. The V call is TRBV7-9, the J call TRBJ2-6; D is undetermined. The CDR3: CASSFDDRVRGANVLTF. The CDR3, as DNA: TGTGCCAGCAGCTTTGACGATCGGGTCCGTGGGGCCAACGTCCTGACTTTC. Looking up the rest from reference TRBV7-9 and TRBJ2-6 gives the full variable domain: DTGVSQNPRHKITKRGQNVTFRCDPISEHNRLYWYRQTLGQGPEFLTYFQNEAQLEKSRLLSDRFSAERPKGSFSTLEIQRTEQGDSAMYLCASSFDDRVRGANVLTFGAGSRLTVL.